This passage covers 26 T cell receptor beta chains from one sample sequenced in a study of regulatory T cells in long-lasting Graves disease. According to the study, TCR beta libraries were built with iRepertoire HTBI primers and CDR3-region Arm-PCR. TCRdb called the multiplex PCR reads again in MiXCR, with one record for every CDR3 protein. The profile shows over 450,000 distinct CDR3 sequences, around 12% of them singletons. Time point: newly diagnosed GD, antithyroid drugs for less than 3 months. PBMCs were the source of the RNA used for TCR sequencing. The sample was also linked to a second study, of T cells in Graves' hyperthyroidism and ophthalmopathy.

The material sequenced was peripheral blood mononuclear cells (PBMCs), taken at new diagnosis, from a patient treated with antithyroid drugs. These receptors all stem from a woman in her 30s with Graves disease.

In regard to this clonotype: This likely stems from a read error, as it lies one base from a far larger clone. The rearrangement joins TRBV2 to TRBJ1-5; 9 bases are a match to TRBD1. Gene TRBJ2-3 matches the end of the DNA better, so the J call may be wrong. The CDR3 is 15 amino acids. Germline V gene lookup returns CDR1 SNHLY and CDR2 FYNNEI. This CDR3 reads CASSSTGGGNQPQYF. The CDR3, as DNA: TGTGCCAGCAGTTCAACAGGGGGCGGCAATCAGCCCCAGTATTTT.

V and J are TRBV6-2 or TRBV6-3 and TRBJ1-5, with D perhaps TRBD1 (5 bases). Trimming removed 8 bases at V and 4 bases at J, with 18 bases between. The CDR3 loop spans 15 amino acids. Germline V gives CDR1 MNHEY, CDR2 SVGEGT. The CDR3 nucleotides read TGTGCCAGCTCTTACAGGTACAGTCAAAATCAGCCCCAGCATTTT. It specifies CASSYRYSQNQPQHF.

This clonotype was observed at least ten times. This sequence joins TRBV28 and TRBJ1-2; unclear D gene. The CDR3 length is 12 residues. The germline V and J ends were trimmed by 6 bases and 8 bases, with 13 bases remaining between them. Germline CDR1 is MDHEN and CDR2 is SYDVKM. The CDR3 DNA reads TGTGCCAGCAGCCAGAGTACGGGAGGCTACACCTTC. This translates into CASSQSTGGYTF.

Many counts were recorded for this clonotype. The chain is built from TRBV15 and TRBJ2-1; D is unclear. The CDR3 is 14 amino acids. Germline V lookup: CDR1 LNHNV, CDR2 YYDKDF (reference sequence). Trimming removed 0 bases from V and 3 bases from J, with 6 bases in between. The CDR3 sequence: CATSRDTSYNEQFF. In DNA, the CDR3 is TGTGCCACCAGCAGAGATACCAGCTACAATGAGCAGTTCTTC.

This clonotype was seen a handful of times. Here the CDR3 DNA reads TGTGCCAGCAGCGGGGTTTGGGGCACTGAAGCTTTCTTT. Encoded protein: CASSGVWGTEAFF. The V and J genes are TRBV7-9 and TRBJ1-1; D gene uncertain. From germline, CDR1 is SEHNR and CDR2 FQNEAQ (reference sequence). The V end was cut by 5 bases, the J end by 4 bases, with 11 bases between. The CDR3 has 13 residues. The full variable domain, with the rest looked up from reference TRBV7-9 and TRBJ1-1, is DTGVSQNPRHKITKRGQNVTFRCDPISEHNRLYWYRQTLGQGPEFLTYFQNEAQLEKSRLLSDRFSAERPKGSFSTLEIQRTEQGDSAMYLCASSGVWGTEAFFGQGTRLTVV.

A single count supports this clonotype. The V and J genes are TRBV3-1 and TRBJ1-2, with 10 positions matching TRBD1. V trimming: 5 bases; J trimming: 6 bases; junction bases outside the gene matches: 6. CDR1 and CDR2 from the germline V gene are LGHDT and YNNKEL (reference sequence). This CDR3 region has 14 residues. The CDR3 sequence: CASSSGTGADGYTF. The CDR3 DNA follows: TGTGCCAGCAGCTCCGGGACAGGGGCGGATGGCTACACCTTC.

The chain uses TRBV4-2 and TRBJ1-6; the D gene is possibly TRBD1 (5 bases). Trimming shortened V by 4 bases and J by 8 bases, and 18 bases separated the two germline ends. The CDR3 totals 16 residues. Per the germline V gene, CDR1 is LGHNA and CDR2 is YNFKEQ. The CDR3 here is CASSRPGTVRDSPLHF. The DNA for the CDR3 is TGTGCCAGCAGCCGTCCCGGGACCGTAAGGGATTCACCCCTCCACTTT.

This clonotype appeared many times. The chain combines TRBV19 with TRBJ1-3, with D unclear. Germline CDR1 LNHDA, CDR2 SQIVND (reference sequence). This CDR3 spans 14 amino acids. V dropped 7 bases and J dropped 0 bases, with 10 bases sitting between them. CDR3 loop: CASKRQSSGNTIYF. Written as DNA, the CDR3 is TGTGCCAGTAAGAGGCAGAGCTCTGGAAACACCATATATTTT.

This clonotype appeared many times. The CDR3 sequence is CASSLAQLPDEQYF. The CDR3 coding sequence is TGTGCCAGCAGCTTAGCGCAACTCCCTGACGAGCAGTACTTC. The chain recombines TRBV7-8 with TRBJ2-7; unclear D gene. Germline V gene data show CDR1 as SGHVS and CDR2 as FQNEAQ. The CDR3 is 14 amino acids. V lost 0 bases and J lost 5, with 11 bases in between.

The rearrangement uses TRBV19 and TRBJ2-5; no reliable D call. Per germline, CDR1 LNHDA and CDR2 SQIVND (reference sequence). CDR3 size: 11 residues. V gave up 7 bases and J gave up 7 bases, with 10 bases separating them. CDR3 nucleotide sequence: TGTGCCAGTACCTCAACTGGGACCCAGTACTTC. Protein sequence: CASTSTGTQYF.

The chain is built from TRBV9 and TRBJ2-1, with 7 bases matching TRBD2. Germline V lookup: CDR1 SGDLS, CDR2 YYNGEE. This CDR3 region has 13 residues. Trimming took 3 bases from V and 5 from J; bases not matched to a gene: 2. CDR3 sequence (DNA): TGTGCCAGCAGCGCGGGACTACACAATGAGCAGTTCTTC. Amino acids: CASSAGLHNEQFF.

This clonotype was seen ten or more times. This rearrangement joins TRBV28 to TRBJ1-1, with D tentatively TRBD1 (6 bases). This CDR3 is built from 15 residues. V was clipped by 5 bases and J by 2 bases, with 15 bases between them. Germline CDR1 MDHEN, CDR2 SYDVKM. The CDR3 loop is CASSPRTVVNTEAFF. As DNA, the CDR3 is TGTGCCAGCAGTCCACGGACAGTAGTAAACACTGAAGCTTTCTTT.

The sample holds many counts of this clonotype. The J gene is TRBJ2-1, the V gene TRBV19; D is possibly TRBD1 (6 bases). The germline V gene encodes CDR1 LNHDA and CDR2 SQIVND (reference sequence). The length of the CDR3 is 14 residues. Trimming shortened V by 3 bases and J by 7 bases, and 13 bases separated the two germline ends. The CDR3 DNA is TGTGCCAGTAGTATTCGCGGAAGGGGGAATGAGCAGTTCTTC. Amino acid sequence: CASSIRGRGNEQFF.

Many counts were recorded for this clonotype. The rearrangement links TRBV28 to TRBJ1-2; no definite D call. V lost 7 bases to trimming and J lost 8 bases, with 26 bases between them. Germline V gives CDR1 MDHEN, CDR2 SYDVKM. The CDR3 runs 16 residues. The CDR3 DNA reads TGTGCCAGCATTAAGACTGTGAGCTTTCGTTCCGCCGGCTACACCTTC. Amino acid sequence: CASIKTVSFRSAGYTF.

The sample holds many counts of this clonotype. The J gene is TRBJ1-4, the V gene TRBV10-2, with D possibly TRBD1 on 6 matching bases. Trimming stripped 6 bases from V and 4 bases from J, with 15 bases between. The CDR3 length is 15 residues. Germline V CDR1 and CDR2: WSHSY, SAAADI. This CDR3 reads CASRYGQTFNEKLFF. Here the CDR3 DNA reads TGCGCCAGCAGATACGGACAGACTTTTAATGAAAAACTGTTTTTT.

The chain joins TRBV20-1 to TRBJ1-1; D is undetermined. V was clipped by 3 bases and J by 0 bases, with 8 bases between them. This CDR3 is 13 amino acids long. Germline CDR1 and CDR2: DFQATT and SNEGSKA (reference sequence). CDR3 sequence reads: CSARFDMNTEAFF. In nucleotides, the CDR3 is TGCAGTGCTAGGTTCGACATGAACACTGAAGCTTTCTTT.

There are many counts of this clonotype. This chain joins TRBV6-5 and TRBJ1-2; TRBD1 is a possible D gene (5 bases). Germline loops: CDR1 MNHEY, CDR2 SVGAGI. The CDR3 has 13 residues. Trimming shortened V by 4 bases and J by 5 bases, and 11 bases separated the two germline ends. The CDR3 sequence is CASSSWGNYGYTF. Here the CDR3 DNA reads TGTGCCAGCAGTTCATGGGGGAATTATGGCTACACCTTC.

Notes on this clonotype: Given a much more abundant clone one base away, this may be a read error. The final CDR3 position lacks the conserved phenylalanine or tryptophan, pointing to a likely read error. V is TRBV11-2 and J is TRBJ2-7; TRBD2 might be the D (6 bases). The germline V gene has CDR1 SGHAT and CDR2 FQNNGV. There are 16 residues in the CDR3. Trimming removed 3 bases from V and 4 bases from J, with 19 bases in between. Here the CDR3 reads CASSLGRGVGPYEQYL. The CDR3 region has the DNA TGTGCCAGCAGCTTGGGGCGGGGAGTTGGCCCATACGAGCAGTACCTC.

The chain uses TRBV2 and TRBJ2-2; a weak D match, TRBD2 (5 bases). The CDR3 contains 15 residues. Germline CDR1 SNHLY, CDR2 FYNNEI. V lost 5 bases, J lost 2 bases, and 12 bases lay in between. This CDR3 is CASSTPWTNTGELFF. CDR3 DNA: TGTGCCAGCAGTACGCCTTGGACTAACACCGGGGAGCTGTTTTTT.

The rearrangement uses TRBV9 and TRBJ2-2; 7 bases align to TRBD1. The germline V gene has CDR1 SGDLS and CDR2 YYNGEE. This CDR3 has 12 amino acids. V was pared by 7 bases and J by 6 bases, with 3 bases of the junction left unmatched. CDR3 region: CASRGQAGELFF. The CDR3, as DNA: TGTGCCAGCCGCGGACAGGCCGGGGAGCTGTTTTTT.

This clonotype was seen at least ten times. V gene TRBV12-3 or TRBV12-4 combines with J gene TRBJ2-7; D is uncertain. This CDR3 region has 12 residues. V lost 5 bases and J 3 bases, leaving 8 bases between the germline ends. Here the CDR3 DNA reads TGTGCCAGCAGTCGAGGTGGCTACGAGCAGTACTTC. This encodes CASSRGGYEQYF.

This clonotype was counted many times. This chain connects TRBV20-1 to TRBJ2-7; 8 bases are shared with TRBD2. Trimming at V came to 3 bases and at J to 2 bases, leaving 12 bases not matched to a gene. Germline V CDR1 and CDR2: DFQATT, SNEGSKA (reference sequence). This CDR3 has 16 amino acids. In DNA form, the CDR3 reads TGCAGTGCTAGGTCCTTGGTGGGCGGGAGGCCCTACGAGCAGTACTTC. This sequence encodes CSARSLVGGRPYEQYF.

Many counts were recorded for this clonotype. The chain recombines TRBV7-2 with TRBJ2-7; no firm D call. V was trimmed by 1 base and J by 2 bases, leaving 12 bases between them. Germline V CDR1 and CDR2: SGHTA, FQGNSA. The CDR3 is 15 residues long. The CDR3 DNA reads as TGTGCCAGCAGCTTAGGCGTGGGCAATGCCTACGAGCAGTACTTC. Translating it yields CASSLGVGNAYEQYF.

This clonotype has a count of ten or more. The gene calls are TRBV7-8 and TRBJ2-3; D is perhaps TRBD2 (6 bases). V was shortened by 3 bases and J by 5 bases, with 15 bases between the two germline ends. The CDR3 contains 15 residues. Germline-derived CDR1 and CDR2 are SGHVS and FQNEAQ. CDR3 DNA sequence: TGTGCCAGCAGCTTGGCGGGGTGGCAACAAGATACGCAGTATTTT. The encoded protein is CASSLAGWQQDTQYF.

As concerns this clonotype: This likely came from a read error, as a far larger clone is one base away. The gene calls are TRBV5-5 and TRBJ2-1; unclear D gene. The CDR3 loop spans 12 amino acids. The germline V gene encodes CDR1 SGHKS and CDR2 YYEKEE (reference sequence). The V gene lost 4 bases and the J gene lost 9 bases, with 11 bases spanning the gap. The CDR3 bases are TGTGCCAGCAGCCTGTGGTATAGTGAGCAGTTCTTC. Its protein product is CASSLWYSEQFF.

This clonotype was seen repeatedly, ten times or more. The chain has TRBV7-2 and TRBJ2-3, with 8 bases aligning to TRBD2. There are 19 residues in the CDR3. The V segment lost 1 base and the J segment 0 bases; nucleotides outside the gene matches: 12. CDR1 and CDR2 from the germline V gene are SGHTA and FQGNSA. CDR3 sequence (DNA): TGTGCCAGCAGCTTAGTTGCGTCTAGCGGGTACTTAAGCACAGATACGCAGTATTTT. This sequence encodes CASSLVASSGYLSTDTQYF.